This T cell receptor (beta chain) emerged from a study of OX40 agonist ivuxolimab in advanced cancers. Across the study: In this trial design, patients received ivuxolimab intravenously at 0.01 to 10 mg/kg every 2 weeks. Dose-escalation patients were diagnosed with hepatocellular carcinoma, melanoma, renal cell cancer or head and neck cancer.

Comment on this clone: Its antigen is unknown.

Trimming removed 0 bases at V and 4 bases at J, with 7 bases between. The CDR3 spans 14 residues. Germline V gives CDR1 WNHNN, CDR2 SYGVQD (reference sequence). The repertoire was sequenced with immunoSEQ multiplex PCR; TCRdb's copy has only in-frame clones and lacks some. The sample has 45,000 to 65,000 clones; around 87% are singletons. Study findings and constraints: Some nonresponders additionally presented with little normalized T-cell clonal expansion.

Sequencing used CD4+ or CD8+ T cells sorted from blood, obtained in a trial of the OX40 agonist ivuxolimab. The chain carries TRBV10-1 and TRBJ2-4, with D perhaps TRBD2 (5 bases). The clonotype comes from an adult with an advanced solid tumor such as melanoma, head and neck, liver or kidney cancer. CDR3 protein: CASSESGAKNIQYF. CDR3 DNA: TGCGCCAGCAGTGAGTCGGGAGCGAAAAACATTCAGTACTTC.